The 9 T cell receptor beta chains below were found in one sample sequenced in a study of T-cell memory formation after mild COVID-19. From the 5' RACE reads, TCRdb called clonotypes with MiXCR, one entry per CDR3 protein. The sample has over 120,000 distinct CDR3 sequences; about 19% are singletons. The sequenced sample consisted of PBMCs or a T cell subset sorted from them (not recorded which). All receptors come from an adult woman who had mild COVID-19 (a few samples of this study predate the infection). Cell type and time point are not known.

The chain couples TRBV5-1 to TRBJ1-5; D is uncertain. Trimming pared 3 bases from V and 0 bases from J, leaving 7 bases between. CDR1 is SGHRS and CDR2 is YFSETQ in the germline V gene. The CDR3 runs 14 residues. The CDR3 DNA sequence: TGCGCCAGCAGCTCGGGCGTTAGCAATCAGCCCCAGCATTTT. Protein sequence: CASSSGVSNQPQHF.

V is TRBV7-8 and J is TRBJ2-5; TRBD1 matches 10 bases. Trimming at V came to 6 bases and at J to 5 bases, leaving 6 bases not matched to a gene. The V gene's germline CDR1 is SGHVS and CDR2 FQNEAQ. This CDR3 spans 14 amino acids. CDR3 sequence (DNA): TGTGCCAGCAGTTCGACAGGGGGCAGGGAGACCCAGTACTTC. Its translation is CASSSTGGRETQYF.

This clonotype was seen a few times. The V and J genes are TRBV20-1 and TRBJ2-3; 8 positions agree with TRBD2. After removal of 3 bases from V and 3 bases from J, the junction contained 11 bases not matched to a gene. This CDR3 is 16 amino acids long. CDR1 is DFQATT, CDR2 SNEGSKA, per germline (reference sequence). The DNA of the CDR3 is TGCAGTGCTAGGGAAATAGCGGGATCAAGAACAGATACGCAGTATTTT. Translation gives CSAREIAGSRTDTQYF.

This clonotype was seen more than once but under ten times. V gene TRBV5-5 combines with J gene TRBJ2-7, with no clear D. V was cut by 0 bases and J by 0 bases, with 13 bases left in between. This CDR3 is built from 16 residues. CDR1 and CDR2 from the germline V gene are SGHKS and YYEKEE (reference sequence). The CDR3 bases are TGTGCCAGCAGCTTGGTTGGATCTACGAGCTCCTACGAGCAGTACTTC. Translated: CASSLVGSTSSYEQYF.

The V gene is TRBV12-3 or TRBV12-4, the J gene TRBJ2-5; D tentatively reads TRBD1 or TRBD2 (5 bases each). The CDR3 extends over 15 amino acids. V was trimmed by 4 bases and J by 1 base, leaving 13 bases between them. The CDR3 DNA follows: TGTGCCAGCAGTTCATCGGGACCGATCCAAGAGACCCAGTACTTC. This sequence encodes CASSSSGPIQETQYF.

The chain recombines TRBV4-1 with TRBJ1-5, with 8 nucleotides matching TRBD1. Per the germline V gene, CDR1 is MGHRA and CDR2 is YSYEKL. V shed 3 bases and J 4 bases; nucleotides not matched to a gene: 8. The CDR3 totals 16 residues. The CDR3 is CASSHQGQGSNQPQHF. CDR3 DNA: TGCGCCAGCAGCCACCAAGGACAGGGAAGTAATCAGCCCCAGCATTTT.

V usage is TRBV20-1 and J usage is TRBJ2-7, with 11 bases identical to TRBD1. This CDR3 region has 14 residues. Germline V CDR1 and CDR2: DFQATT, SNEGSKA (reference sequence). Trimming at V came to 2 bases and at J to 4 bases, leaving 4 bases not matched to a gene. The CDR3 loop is CSARSGQGAYEQYF. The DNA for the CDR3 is TGCAGTGCTAGATCCGGACAGGGGGCTTACGAGCAGTACTTC.

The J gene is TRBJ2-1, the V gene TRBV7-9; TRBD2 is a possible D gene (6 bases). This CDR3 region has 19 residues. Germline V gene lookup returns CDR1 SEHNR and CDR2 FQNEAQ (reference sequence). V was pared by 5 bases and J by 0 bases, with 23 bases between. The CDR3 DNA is TGTGCCAGCAGCCTCCGCGTCCTATCAGGAGGGAGCTCCTACAATGAGCAGTTCTTC. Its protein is CASSLRVLSGGSSYNEQFF.

The CDR3 region is CASSFFGRRDGYEQYF. In nucleotides, the CDR3 is TGTGCCAGCAGCTTCTTCGGCCGAAGGGATGGGTACGAGCAGTACTTC. The chain combines TRBV12-3 or TRBV12-4 with TRBJ2-7; D is unclear. Deletions cut 6 bases from V and 4 bases from J, with 22 bases between. The CDR3 has 16 amino acids.